This TCR beta chain was recorded in a study of blood T cell repertoires in COVID-19. Looked up from germline, CDR1 is SGHRS and CDR2 is YFSETQ. The trim removed 4 bases at V and 4 bases at J, leaving 8 bases unmatched. There are 16 residues in the CDR3. Sequencing used immunoSEQ multiplex PCR; TCRdb keeps in-frame clones, though not all of them. The data contain under 250,000 clones, 80% to 90% of them singletons. This clone was seen a few times. The receptor's source is a man aged 45 to 65 with active or convalescent COVID-19. The rearrangement uses TRBV5-1 and TRBJ1-4, with 9 bases aligning to TRBD1. The sequenced sample consisted of peripheral blood. The CDR3 nucleotides read TGCGCCAGCAGCCCTTCGACAGGGGGGGGTAATGAAAAACTGTTTTTT. This codes for CASSPSTGGGNEKLFF.